A selection of T cell receptor beta chains follows, all from one sample in a study of post-analysis software for immune sequencing data. TCRdb independently ran MiXCR on the PCR reads; one entry per CDR3 protein. Among over 150,000 distinct CDR3 sequences listed, approximately 28% were seen once. The sample taken for sequencing was blood. Receptors were obtained from a girl aged 10-17 years with multiple sclerosis. Both conserved end residues are part of each CDR3. The D gene is left open where the match is weak. The size of a clone is reported for some rows only, either as once, few or many, or as a class for expanded clones.

j_gene: TRBJ1-5; d_gene: TRBD1; abundance: -; v_gene: TRBV20-1; CDR3nt: TGCAGTGCTAGTCTCCTTCCGGGACAGACACACTATGGCAATCAGCCCCAGCATTTT; CDR3aa: CSASLLPGQTHYGNQPQHF
j_gene: TRBJ2-1; d_gene: TRBD2; abundance: many; v_gene: TRBV29-1; CDR3nt: TGCAGCGTTGCGGGCCAGCGGGACCCCCTAAATGAGCAGTTCTTC; CDR3aa: CSVAGQRDPLNEQFF
j_gene: TRBJ2-4; d_gene: -; abundance: many; v_gene: TRBV6-5; CDR3nt: TGTGCCAGCAAGGAGTCCTTAGCCAAAAACATTCAGTACTTC; CDR3aa: CASKESLAKNIQYF
j_gene: TRBJ1-1; d_gene: -; abundance: -; v_gene: TRBV19; CDR3nt: TGTGCCAATTCGACAGTTTTGAACACTGAAGCTTTCTTT; CDR3aa: CANSTVLNTEAFF
j_gene: TRBJ2-5; d_gene: -; abundance: many; v_gene: TRBV20-1; CDR3nt: TGCAGTGCTAGGGAATCCGGGCCTATAGCAGAGACCCAGTACTTC; CDR3aa: CSARESGPIAETQYF
j_gene: TRBJ2-1; d_gene: -; abundance: -; v_gene: TRBV2; CDR3nt: TGTGCCAGCAGTGAAGACAGTAGGGCCTACAATGAGCAGTTCTTC; CDR3aa: CASSEDSRAYNEQFF
j_gene: TRBJ2-1; d_gene: TRBD2; abundance: many; v_gene: TRBV5-1; CDR3nt: TGCGCCAGCAGCTTGGACCTAGCGGGAGCCAATGAGCAGTTCTTC; CDR3aa: CASSLDLAGANEQFF
j_gene: TRBJ2-1; d_gene: -; abundance: few; v_gene: TRBV6-5; CDR3nt: TGTGCCAGCAGTGATCGGTTTGGCCATGAGCAGTTCTTC; CDR3aa: CASSDRFGHEQFF
j_gene: TRBJ2-5; d_gene: -; abundance: -; v_gene: TRBV25-1; CDR3nt: TGTGCCAGCAGTGAAGAGGGAGAAATGAAAGAGACCCAGTACTTC; CDR3aa: CASSEEGEMKETQYF
j_gene: TRBJ2-1; d_gene: TRBD2; abundance: many; v_gene: TRBV29-1; CDR3nt: TGCAGCGTTGTTGCGGGAGGGCCCGACAATGAGCAGTTCTTC; CDR3aa: CSVVAGGPDNEQFF
j_gene: TRBJ2-7; d_gene: TRBD2; abundance: many; v_gene: TRBV6-5; CDR3nt: TGTGCCAGCAGTAACCTAGCGGGAGGGGGCTACGAGCAGTACTTC; CDR3aa: CASSNLAGGGYEQYF
j_gene: TRBJ2-7; d_gene: TRBD1; abundance: many; v_gene: TRBV5-4; CDR3nt: TGTGCCAGCAGCTTGAGACAGGGGGCTTTGGGAGAGCAGTACTTC; CDR3aa: CASSLRQGALGEQYF
j_gene: TRBJ2-7; d_gene: TRBD1; abundance: many; v_gene: TRBV9; CDR3nt: TGTGCCAGCAGCCCCCGAGGGGACAGGGAATCCTACGAGCAGTACTTC; CDR3aa: CASSPRGDRESYEQYF
j_gene: TRBJ2-5; d_gene: TRBD2; abundance: -; v_gene: TRBV20-1; CDR3nt: TGCAGTGCTAGAGCTAGCGGGAGATCAAATGAGCAGTACTTC; CDR3aa: CSARASGRSNEQYF
j_gene: TRBJ2-5; d_gene: TRBD1; abundance: few; v_gene: TRBV25-1; CDR3nt: TGTGCCAGCAGTCGACAGGGCTTTTCTCAAGAGACCCAGTACTTC; CDR3aa: CASSRQGFSQETQYF
j_gene: TRBJ2-7; d_gene: TRBD1; abundance: many; v_gene: TRBV6-5; CDR3nt: TGTGCCAGCAGACCCGCCGGGACAGTCTACTACGAGCAGTACTTC; CDR3aa: CASRPAGTVYYEQYF
j_gene: TRBJ2-6; d_gene: -; abundance: few; v_gene: TRBV28; CDR3nt: TGTGCCAGCAGGATCCCTGGGGTCAACGTCCTGACTTTC; CDR3aa: CASRIPGVNVLTF
j_gene: TRBJ1-5; d_gene: -; abundance: many; v_gene: TRBV18; CDR3nt: TGTGCCAGCTCACCAGCGGGCCGGACGTCTGGGCAGCCCCAGCATTTT; CDR3aa: CASSPAGRTSGQPQHF
j_gene: TRBJ2-7; d_gene: -; abundance: many; v_gene: TRBV6-5; CDR3nt: TGTGCCAGCAGTTATGGGTTAGACAGCGAGAGCTACGAGCAGTACTTC; CDR3aa: CASSYGLDSESYEQYF
j_gene: TRBJ1-6; d_gene: -; abundance: few; v_gene: TRBV10-3; CDR3nt: TGTGCCATCACATCGGGCAGGGTGCCCCTCCACTTT; CDR3aa: CAITSGRVPLHF
j_gene: TRBJ2-5; d_gene: TRBD2; abundance: -; v_gene: TRBV12-5; CDR3nt: TGTGCTAGTGGTTTGGTACTTGAGACTAGCGTTCTTAATGGGGAGACCCAGTACTTC; CDR3aa: CASGLVLETSVLNGETQYF
j_gene: TRBJ2-4; d_gene: -; abundance: -; v_gene: TRBV4-1; CDR3nt: TGCGCCAGCAGCCAAGATCGGGCTAGTACCATTCAGTACTTC; CDR3aa: CASSQDRASTIQYF
j_gene: TRBJ1-1; d_gene: -; abundance: -; v_gene: TRBV19; CDR3nt: TGTGCCAGTACTCCGGGCACGCTCAGGGAAGCTTTCTTT; CDR3aa: CASTPGTLREAFF
j_gene: TRBJ1-2; d_gene: -; abundance: -; v_gene: TRBV5-1; CDR3nt: TGCGCCAGCAGCTTGGGTAGGGCACAGGCCAAATATGGCTACACCTTC; CDR3aa: CASSLGRAQAKYGYTF
j_gene: TRBJ2-2; d_gene: -; abundance: -; v_gene: TRBV9; CDR3nt: TGTGCCAGCAGCGTCAGTACGGAGGGGCTAGCCTGGACCGGGGAGCTGTTTTTT; CDR3aa: CASSVSTEGLAWTGELFF
j_gene: TRBJ2-7; d_gene: TRBD1; abundance: -; v_gene: TRBV20-1; CDR3nt: TGCAGTGCTGGTCAGGGGGCGGGCGAGCAGTACTTC; CDR3aa: CSAGQGAGEQYF
j_gene: TRBJ2-3; d_gene: TRBD2; abundance: many; v_gene: TRBV10-3; CDR3nt: TGTGCCATCAGAGGACTAGCGGGATCTCTTTCGAGCACAGATACGCAGTATTTT; CDR3aa: CAIRGLAGSLSSTDTQYF
j_gene: TRBJ1-4; d_gene: -; abundance: few; v_gene: TRBV12-3/TRBV12-4; CDR3nt: TGTGCCAGCAGTTCCGGGGCCATTAATGAAAAACTGTTTTTT; CDR3aa: CASSSGAINEKLFF
j_gene: TRBJ1-1; d_gene: -; abundance: many; v_gene: TRBV12-3/TRBV12-4; CDR3nt: TGTGCCAGCACCGTGGACAGTCTGGACACTGAAGCTTTCTTT; CDR3aa: CASTVDSLDTEAFF
j_gene: TRBJ2-3; d_gene: -; abundance: few; v_gene: TRBV11-2; CDR3nt: TGTGCCAGCAGTTTAATACGGGGATATCCAGATACGCAGTATTTT; CDR3aa: CASSLIRGYPDTQYF
j_gene: TRBJ2-1; d_gene: TRBD2; abundance: many; v_gene: TRBV25-1; CDR3nt: TGTGCCACAAATCCGGGACTAGCGGGGAGAGAGCAGTTCTTC; CDR3aa: CATNPGLAGREQFF
j_gene: TRBJ2-3; d_gene: TRBD1; abundance: -; v_gene: TRBV6-6; CDR3nt: TGTGCCAGCAGTTCCTATACAGGGGGAGCCCACCCAGATACGCAGTATTTT; CDR3aa: CASSSYTGGAHPDTQYF
j_gene: TRBJ2-1; d_gene: TRBD2; abundance: many; v_gene: TRBV29-1; CDR3nt: TGCAGCGTGGGACTAGCGGGATATGAGCAGTTCTTC; CDR3aa: CSVGLAGYEQFF
j_gene: TRBJ2-1; d_gene: TRBD2; abundance: once; v_gene: TRBV9; CDR3nt: TGTGCCAGCAGCGTAGCTAGCGGTGTCCACAATGAGCAGTTCTTC; CDR3aa: CASSVASGVHNEQFF
j_gene: TRBJ2-7; d_gene: TRBD2; abundance: few; v_gene: TRBV20-1; CDR3nt: TGCAGTGCCGGCGCGGGACTAGCGGGAGGTTACAATGAGCAGTACTTC; CDR3aa: CSAGAGLAGGYNEQYF
j_gene: TRBJ2-5; d_gene: -; abundance: many; v_gene: TRBV20-1; CDR3nt: TGCAGTGCCACGGACAGCTACCAAGAGACCCAGTACTTC; CDR3aa: CSATDSYQETQYF
j_gene: TRBJ2-3; d_gene: -; abundance: many; v_gene: TRBV10-3; CDR3nt: TGTGCCATCAGTGAGTCGGGGGATATGGGGGATCCCACAGATACGCAGTATTTT; CDR3aa: CAISESGDMGDPTDTQYF
j_gene: TRBJ1-1; d_gene: TRBD1; abundance: -; v_gene: TRBV6-6; CDR3nt: TGTGCCAGCGGGACAGGGGGCCCTGAAGCTTTCTTT; CDR3aa: CASGTGGPEAFF
j_gene: TRBJ1-5; d_gene: -; abundance: -; v_gene: TRBV28; CDR3nt: TGTGCCAGCAGTTTATCGGGGTCAAATCAGCCCCAGCATTTT; CDR3aa: CASSLSGSNQPQHF
j_gene: TRBJ1-2; d_gene: -; abundance: many; v_gene: TRBV10-3; CDR3nt: TGTGCCATCAGTGAGACGTACGACGGCTACACCTTC; CDR3aa: CAISETYDGYTF
j_gene: TRBJ1-3; d_gene: -; abundance: -; v_gene: TRBV4-1; CDR3nt: TGCGCCAGCAGCCAAGTAAGGCAGGGGCTTGGAAACACCATATATTTT; CDR3aa: CASSQVRQGLGNTIYF
j_gene: TRBJ2-3; d_gene: -; abundance: -; v_gene: TRBV7-2; CDR3nt: TGTGCCAGCAGCTCGCCCTCAGATACGCAGTATTTT; CDR3aa: CASSSPSDTQYF
j_gene: TRBJ1-1; d_gene: TRBD1; abundance: -; v_gene: TRBV7-9; CDR3nt: TGTGCCAGCAGCTCGGGACAGGGGGCAACTGAAGCTTTCTTT; CDR3aa: CASSSGQGATEAFF
j_gene: TRBJ2-1; d_gene: TRBD2; abundance: many; v_gene: TRBV7-3; CDR3nt: TGTGCCAGCAGCGCTAGCGGCGGGGCTAATGAGCAGTTCTTC; CDR3aa: CASSASGGANEQFF
j_gene: TRBJ2-7; d_gene: TRBD1; abundance: many; v_gene: TRBV20-1; CDR3nt: TGCAGTGCTGACAGGGACTCCTACGAGCAGTACTTC; CDR3aa: CSADRDSYEQYF
j_gene: TRBJ2-1; d_gene: -; abundance: few; v_gene: TRBV5-1; CDR3nt: TGCGCCAGCAGCTTGCGAGACTACGACAATGAGCAGTTCTTC; CDR3aa: CASSLRDYDNEQFF
j_gene: TRBJ2-1; d_gene: -; abundance: -; v_gene: TRBV5-1; CDR3nt: TGCGCCAGCAGCCCTGGACACCAGTCCTACGAGCAGTTCTTC; CDR3aa: CASSPGHQSYEQFF
j_gene: TRBJ2-2; d_gene: TRBD1; abundance: -; v_gene: TRBV5-1; CDR3nt: TGCGCCAGCAGCTCTGACAGGGGAGTAGTTCAGGGCACCGGGGAGCTGTTTTTT; CDR3aa: CASSSDRGVVQGTGELFF
j_gene: TRBJ1-1; d_gene: -; abundance: -; v_gene: TRBV6-1; CDR3nt: TGTGCCAGCAGGGGACTGGGGGTGGTCACTGAAGCTTTCTTT; CDR3aa: CASRGLGVVTEAFF
j_gene: TRBJ2-1; d_gene: -; abundance: few; v_gene: TRBV12-3/TRBV12-4; CDR3nt: TGTGCCAGCAGTTCTACCCTTGACCGCCCCAATGAGCAGTTCTTC; CDR3aa: CASSSTLDRPNEQFF
j_gene: TRBJ2-1; d_gene: -; abundance: -; v_gene: TRBV5-1; CDR3nt: TGCGCCAGCAGCGAGCCGGGACACCCTCACAATGAGCAGTTCTTC; CDR3aa: CASSEPGHPHNEQFF
j_gene: TRBJ2-7; d_gene: TRBD1; abundance: -; v_gene: TRBV6-1; CDR3nt: TGTGCCAGCAGTGACGCTACAGGGGCTGCAGCCTACGAGCAGTACTTC; CDR3aa: CASSDATGAAAYEQYF